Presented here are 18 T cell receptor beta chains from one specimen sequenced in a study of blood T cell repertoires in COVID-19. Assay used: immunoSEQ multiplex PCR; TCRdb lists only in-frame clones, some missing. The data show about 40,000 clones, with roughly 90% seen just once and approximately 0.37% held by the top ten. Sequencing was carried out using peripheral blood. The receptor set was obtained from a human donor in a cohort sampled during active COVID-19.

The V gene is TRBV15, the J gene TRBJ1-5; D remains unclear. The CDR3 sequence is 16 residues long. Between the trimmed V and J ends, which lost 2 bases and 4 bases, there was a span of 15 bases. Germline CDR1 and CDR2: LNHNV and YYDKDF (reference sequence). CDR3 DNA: TGTGCCACCAGCAGAAGTCCAAACAGATCAAATCAGCCCCAGCATTTT. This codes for CATSRSPNRSNQPQHF.

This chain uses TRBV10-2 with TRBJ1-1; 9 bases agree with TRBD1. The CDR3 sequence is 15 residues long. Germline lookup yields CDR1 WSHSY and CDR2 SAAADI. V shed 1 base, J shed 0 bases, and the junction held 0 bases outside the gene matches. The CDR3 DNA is TGCGCCAGCAGTGAGTACAGGGGGCTGAACACTGAAGCTTTCTTT. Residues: CASSEYRGLNTEAFF.

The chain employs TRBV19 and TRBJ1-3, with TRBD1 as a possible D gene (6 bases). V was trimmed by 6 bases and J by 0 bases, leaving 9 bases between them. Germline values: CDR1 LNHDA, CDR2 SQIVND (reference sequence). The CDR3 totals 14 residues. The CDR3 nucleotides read TGTGCCAGTAGCGCGGACAGCTCTGGAAACACCATATATTTT. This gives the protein CASSADSSGNTIYF.

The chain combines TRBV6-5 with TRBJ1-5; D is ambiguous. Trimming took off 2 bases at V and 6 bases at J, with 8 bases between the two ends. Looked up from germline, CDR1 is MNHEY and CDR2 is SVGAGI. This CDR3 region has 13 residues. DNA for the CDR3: TGTGCCAGCAGTTACGGGTGGAGTCAGCCCCAGCATTTT. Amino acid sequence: CASSYGWSQPQHF.

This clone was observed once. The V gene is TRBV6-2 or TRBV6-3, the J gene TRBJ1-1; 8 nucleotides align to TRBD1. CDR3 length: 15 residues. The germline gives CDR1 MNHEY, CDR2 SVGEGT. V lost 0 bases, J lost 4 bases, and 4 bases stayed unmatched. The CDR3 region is CASSYSSTGVTEAFF. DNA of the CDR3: TGTGCCAGCAGTTACTCGTCGACAGGGGTCACTGAAGCTTTCTTT.

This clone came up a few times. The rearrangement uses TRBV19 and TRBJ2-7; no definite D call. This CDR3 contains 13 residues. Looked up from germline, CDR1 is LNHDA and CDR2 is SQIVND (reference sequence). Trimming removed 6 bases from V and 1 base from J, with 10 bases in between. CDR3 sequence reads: CASRHYDSYEQYF. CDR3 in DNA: TGTGCCAGTAGGCACTACGATTCCTACGAGCAGTACTTC.

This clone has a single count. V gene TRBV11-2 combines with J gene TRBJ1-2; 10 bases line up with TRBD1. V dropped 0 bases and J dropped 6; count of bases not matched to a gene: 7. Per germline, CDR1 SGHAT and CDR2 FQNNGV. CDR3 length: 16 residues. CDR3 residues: CASSLESFGTGDGYTF. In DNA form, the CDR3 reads TGTGCCAGCAGCTTAGAGTCGTTCGGGACAGGGGATGGCTACACCTTC.

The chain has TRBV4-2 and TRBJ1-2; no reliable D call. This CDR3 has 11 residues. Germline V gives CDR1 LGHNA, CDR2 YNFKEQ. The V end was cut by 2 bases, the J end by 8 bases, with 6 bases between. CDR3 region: CASSQTRGYTF. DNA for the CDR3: TGTGCCAGCAGCCAAACTCGAGGCTACACCTTC.

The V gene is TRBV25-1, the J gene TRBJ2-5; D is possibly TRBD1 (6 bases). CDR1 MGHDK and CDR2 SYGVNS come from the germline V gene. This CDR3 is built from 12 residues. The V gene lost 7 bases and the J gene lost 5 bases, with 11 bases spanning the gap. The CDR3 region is CASKGVVETQYF. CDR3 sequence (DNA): TGTGCCAGCAAGGGGGTTGTGGAGACCCAGTACTTC. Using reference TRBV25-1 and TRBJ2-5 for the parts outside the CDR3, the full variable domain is EADIYQTPRYLVIGTGKKITLECSQTMGHDKMYWYQQDPGMELHLIHYSYGVNSTEKGDLSSESTVSRIRTEHFPLTLESARPSHTSQYLCASKGVVETQYFGPGTRLLVL.

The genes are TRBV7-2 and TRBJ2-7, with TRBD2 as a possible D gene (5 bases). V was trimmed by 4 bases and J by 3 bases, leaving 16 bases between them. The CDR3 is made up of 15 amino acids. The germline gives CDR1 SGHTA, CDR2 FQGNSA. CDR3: CASSSTLGGSYEQYF. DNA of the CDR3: TGTGCCAGCAGCTCGACCCTCGGAGGTAGCTACGAGCAGTACTTC. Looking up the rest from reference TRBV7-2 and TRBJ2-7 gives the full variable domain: GAGVSQSPSNKVTEKGKDVELRCDPISGHTALYWYRQSLGQGLEFLIYFQGNSAPDKSGLPSDRFSAERTGGSVSTLTIQRTQQEDSAVYLCASSSTLGGSYEQYFGPGTRLTVT.

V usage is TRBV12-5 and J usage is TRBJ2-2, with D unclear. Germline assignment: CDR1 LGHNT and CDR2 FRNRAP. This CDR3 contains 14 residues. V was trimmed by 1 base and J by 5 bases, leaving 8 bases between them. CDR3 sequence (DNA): TGTGCTAGTGGTTTGGGTACCTATACCGGGGAGCTGTTTTTT. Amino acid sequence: CASGLGTYTGELFF.

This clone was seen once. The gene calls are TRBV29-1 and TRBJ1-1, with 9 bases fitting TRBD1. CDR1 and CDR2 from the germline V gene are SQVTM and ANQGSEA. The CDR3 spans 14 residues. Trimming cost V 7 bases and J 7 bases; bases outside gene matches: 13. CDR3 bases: TGCAGCGCTGGGGACACAGGGGGCAATGGTGAAGCTTTCTTT. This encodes CSAGDTGGNGEAFF.

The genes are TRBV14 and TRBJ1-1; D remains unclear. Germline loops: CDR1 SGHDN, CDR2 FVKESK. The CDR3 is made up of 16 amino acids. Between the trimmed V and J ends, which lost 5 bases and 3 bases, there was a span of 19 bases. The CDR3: CASSTEGSWGYTEAFF. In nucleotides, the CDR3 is TGTGCCAGCAGCACCGAGGGCAGTTGGGGTTACACTGAAGCTTTCTTT.

CDR3: CASTHLGPNSPLHF. The CDR3 DNA follows: TGTGCCAGCACCCATCTTGGGCCGAATTCACCCCTCCACTTT. The rearrangement links TRBV27 to TRBJ1-6; the D is unclear. CDR3 length: 14 residues. V lost 7 bases, J lost 7 bases, and 14 bases lay in between. CDR1 is MNHEY and CDR2 is SMNVEV in the germline V gene (reference sequence).

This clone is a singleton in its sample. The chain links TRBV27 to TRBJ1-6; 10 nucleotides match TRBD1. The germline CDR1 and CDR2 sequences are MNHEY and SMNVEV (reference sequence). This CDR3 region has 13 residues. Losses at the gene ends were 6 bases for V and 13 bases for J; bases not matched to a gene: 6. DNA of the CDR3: TGTGCCAGCAGCCTGGGACAGGGGACCCCCCTCCACTTT. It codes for CASSLGQGTPLHF.

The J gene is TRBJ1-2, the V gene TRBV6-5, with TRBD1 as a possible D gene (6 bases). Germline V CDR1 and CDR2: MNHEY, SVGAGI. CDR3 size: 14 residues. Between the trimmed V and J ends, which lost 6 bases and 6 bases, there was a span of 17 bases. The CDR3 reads CASRKGRTGHGYTF. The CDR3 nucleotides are TGTGCCAGCAGGAAGGGGAGAACAGGGCATGGCTACACCTTC.

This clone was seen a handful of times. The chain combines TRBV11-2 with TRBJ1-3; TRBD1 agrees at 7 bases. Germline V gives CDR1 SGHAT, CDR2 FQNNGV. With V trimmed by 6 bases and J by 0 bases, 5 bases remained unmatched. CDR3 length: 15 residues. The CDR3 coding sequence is TGTGCCAGCAGGCCCAGGGGGGACTCTGGAAACACCATATATTTT. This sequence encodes CASRPRGDSGNTIYF.

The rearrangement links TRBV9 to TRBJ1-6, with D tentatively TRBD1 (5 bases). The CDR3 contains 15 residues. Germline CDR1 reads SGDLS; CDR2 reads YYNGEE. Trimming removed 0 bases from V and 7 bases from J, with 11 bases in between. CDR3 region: CASSVDPGRNSPLHF. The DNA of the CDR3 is TGTGCCAGCAGCGTAGATCCAGGGAGGAATTCACCCCTCCACTTT.